This TCR beta chain stems from a study of control samples from healthy donors and cancer patients. Sequencing was performed with immunoSEQ multiplex PCR; in TCRdb, only in-frame clones are kept and a portion is missing. The table includes about 140,000 clones, roughly 92% detected once. The CDR3 is 16 amino acids. Germline CDR1 LNHDA, CDR2 SQIVND (reference sequence). The germline V and J ends were trimmed by 7 bases and 2 bases, with 17 bases remaining between them. The sample comprised blood. J is TRBJ2-2 and V is TRBV19, with D maybe TRBD2 (7 bases). This sequence originates from a man aged 30 to 45 in good health. CDR3 DNA: TGTGCCAGTAATCCCGGGGGGCGGATAAACACCGGGGAGCTGTTTTTT. It translates to CASNPGGRINTGELFF.